This T cell receptor (beta chain) was identified during a study of patients and donors after allogeneic stem cell transplantation. MiXCR, run by TCRdb on the RT-PCR reads, gives a single entry per CDR3 protein. Seen here are about 410,000 distinct CDR3 sequences, around 15% observed once, and the top ten hold less than 9.5%. This clonotype was counted ten times or more. The V gene's germline CDR1 is SGHRS and CDR2 YFSETQ. The V and J ends lost 1 base and 7 bases respectively, with 14 bases between them. The CDR3 has 15 residues. V and J are TRBV5-1 and TRBJ1-4; D is undetermined. The TCR sequence derives from a human donor who was either an allogeneic HSCT recipient or a stem cell or donor lymphocyte infusion donor (not recorded which). It is not recorded whose cells these are; they may come from a transplant donor. The sample consisted of blood, either unsorted or a sorted T cell fraction (not recorded which). CDR3 protein: CASSLNLLSGEKLFF. The CDR3 nucleotides read TGCGCCAGCAGCTTGAATCTGCTAAGTGGTGAAAAACTGTTTTTT.